This T cell receptor beta chain is drawn from a study of shared T cell receptors in the human thymus. Produced via immunoSEQ multiplex PCR; TCRdb's table is partial and in-frame only. The data hold 500,000 to 550,000 clones, with more than 75% observed a single time. A few counts support this clone. Germline CDR1 is SEHNR and CDR2 is FQNEAQ (reference sequence). CDR3 length: 13 amino acids. These data also featured in a second study, about human thymus T cells. That source reports: The thymus tissue came from resections taken during corrective heart surgery.

Material for sequencing was thymocytes. The chain couples TRBV7-9 to TRBJ2-5; 7 bases line up with TRBD2. TRBJ2-7 explains the end of the DNA better; the J call may be wrong. The TCR comes from a boy younger than two with a congenital heart defect. The CDR3 reads CASSLGGFHEQYF. CDR3 coding DNA: TGTGCCAGCAGCTTGGGAGGGTTCCACGAGCAGTACTTC.